The rows below give T cell receptor beta chains drawn from one sample of a study of shared clonotypes between healthy human individuals. The method was immunoSEQ multiplex PCR; TCRdb's version includes in-frame clones alone and lacks a portion of them. The data contain over a million clones, approximately 78% of them seen just once; the ten biggest clones take up 0.6% to 0.75%. The sequencing input was memory CD4+ T cells from PBMCs. The receptors originated from a young man in good health. Some clones in this sample may be carry-over from other donors' samples. The CDR3 runs from the conserved cysteine through the conserved F or W. D genes are given only for firm matches. Size is omitted from some rows. Given values are once, few, many or a class for expanded clones.

size,D,J,V,DNA,CDR3
-,-,TRBJ1-1,TRBV7-9,TGTGCCAGCAGCATCACAGAGAACACTGAAGCTTTCTTT,CASSITENTEAFF
-,-,TRBJ2-5,TRBV9,TGTGCCAGCAGCGTGGGGCTGGGGGAGACCCAGTACTTC,CASSVGLGETQYF
-,-,TRBJ1-2,TRBV28,TGTGCCAGCAGTTCCGGGGGTTTCTATGGCTACACCTTC,CASSSGGFYGYTF
-,-,TRBJ2-7,TRBV4-3,TGCGCCAGCAGCCAAGAGAGGGGCTCCTACGAGCAGTACTTC,CASSQERGSYEQYF
-,-,TRBJ2-7,TRBV5-1,TGCGCCAGCAGCTCAGCTAGCTCCTACGAGCAGTACTTC,CASSSASSYEQYF
few,TRBD1,TRBJ1-2,TRBV5-6,TGTGCCAGCAGCTTGGCGGGGACAGGGCCTGGCTACACCTTC,CASSLAGTGPGYTF
-,TRBD2,TRBJ2-3,TRBV5-4,TGTGCCAGCAGCCCGGGACTAGCGGGAGGAGGAGATACGCAGTATTTT,CASSPGLAGGGDTQYF
-,-,TRBJ2-7,TRBV5-1,TGCGCCAGCAGCGCGGGACGGCACAACGAGCAGTACTTC,CASSAGRHNEQYF
once,TRBD1,TRBJ2-7,TRBV28,TGTGCCAGCAGGGACAGGGTGTCCTACGAGCAGTACTTC,CASRDRVSYEQYF
-,-,TRBJ2-7,TRBV7-2,TGTGCCAGCAGCTTTACAGCGGGTGACTCCTACGAGCAGTACTTC,CASSFTAGDSYEQYF
-,-,TRBJ1-2,TRBV28,TGTGCCAGCGGGCCTAACTATGGCTACACCTTC,CASGPNYGYTF
once,TRBD1,TRBJ1-5,TRBV28,TGTGCCAGCACTTCCTTGGACAGGCCAGCGTGGCCCCAGCATTTT,CASTSLDRPAWPQHF
-,-,TRBJ1-2,TRBV5-6,TGTGCCAGCAGCTTGAAGCGCTTGACCTATGGCTACACCTTC,CASSLKRLTYGYTF
-,-,TRBJ1-2,TRBV29-1,TGCAGCGGCGCGGACCCGGGAGGCTATGGCTACACCTTC,CSGADPGGYGYTF
-,-,TRBJ1-1,TRBV29-1,TGCAGCGTTGAAACATCCAGGAACACTGAAGCTTTCTTT,CSVETSRNTEAFF
-,TRBD1,TRBJ2-7,TRBV15,TGTGCCACCAGTCGAACCGGGACAGGACGTTACGAGCAGTACTTC,CATSRTGTGRYEQYF
-,TRBD1,TRBJ2-2,TRBV5-1,TGCGCCAGCAGCTTCGGGACAGGCCACACCGGGGAGCTGTTTTTT,CASSFGTGHTGELFF
-,TRBD1,TRBJ1-1,TRBV5-1,TGCGCCAGCAGCCCAGGACTAGGACAGGGAGGTACTGAAGCTTTCTTT,CASSPGLGQGGTEAFF
few,-,TRBJ2-3,TRBV29-1,TGCAGCGTTGTCAGGGGCTCTAGCACAGATACGCAGTATTTT,CSVVRGSSTDTQYF
-,-,TRBJ2-7,TRBV4-1,TGCGCCAGCAGCCAAGCCGTCTCGCGGGGCTCCTACGAGCAGTACTTC,CASSQAVSRGSYEQYF
-,TRBD2,TRBJ2-1,TRBV5-1,TGCGCCAGCAGCCTAGCGGGAGGAAAAGGTGATGAGCAGTTCTTC,CASSLAGGKGDEQFF
-,TRBD2,TRBJ2-1,TRBV12-5,TGTGCTAGTGGTGGTACCTTAGCGGGAGGGCCTGGCAATGAGCAGTTCTTC,CASGGTLAGGPGNEQFF
-,-,TRBJ1-5,TRBV7-9,TGTGCCAGCAGCTTAGATGCATCCTACTCCAATCAGCCCCAGCATTTT,CASSLDASYSNQPQHF
few,-,TRBJ2-7,TRBV4-2,TGTGCCAGCAGCCAAGCAGGATTTGACAGCGCCTACGAGCAGTACTTC,CASSQAGFDSAYEQYF
-,TRBD2,TRBJ2-7,TRBV28,TGTGCCAGCAGTCCCCTAGCGGGAGCCTGGGGCGAGCAGTACTTC,CASSPLAGAWGEQYF
-,-,TRBJ1-1,TRBV4-1,TGCGCCAGCAGCCCCTCCCCCGGAAGGTTTCTCGCGGCTTTCTTT,CASSPSPGRFLAAFF
many,-,TRBJ1-5,TRBV6-5,TGTGCCAGCAGTTACAATCGGGCCGGCGATCAGCCCCAGCATTTT,CASSYNRAGDQPQHF
few,-,TRBJ2-5,TRBV5-6,TGTGCCAGCAGCACCCTGGGGACCGAGCAAGAGACCCAGTACTTC,CASSTLGTEQETQYF
-,-,TRBJ2-1,TRBV9,TGTGCCAGCAGCGCGACGCAAGAGCAGTTCTTC,CASSATQEQFF
-,TRBD1,TRBJ1-3,TRBV19,TGTGCCAGTAGTACCCGATCCGGGACAGGGGCCGGAAACACCATATATTTT,CASSTRSGTGAGNTIYF
-,-,TRBJ1-1,TRBV6-1,TGTGCCAGCAGTGAACGGCCGGGGGGGGTCACTGAAGCTTTCTTT,CASSERPGGVTEAFF
-,-,TRBJ1-2,TRBV28,TGTGCCAGCAGTTTAGGGAGACAGGTGCATAACTATGGCTACACCTTC,CASSLGRQVHNYGYTF
few,-,TRBJ1-5,TRBV4-2,TGTGCCAGCAGGTCTACCAGCGCTGTGGGGCCCCAGCATTTT,CASRSTSAVGPQHF
few,TRBD1,TRBJ2-5,TRBV5-6,TGTGCCAGCAGTCGTGACAGGGCCAGGGCCCAGTACTTC,CASSRDRARAQYF
-,-,TRBJ2-2,TRBV7-2,TGTGCCAGCAGCTTATTCTCGAACACCGGGGAGCTGTTTTTT,CASSLFSNTGELFF
few,-,TRBJ1-5,TRBV19,TGTGCCAGTAGTGACCCTCCCGGAGTGGGGAATGGGCCCCAGCATTTT,CASSDPPGVGNGPQHF
-,-,TRBJ2-3,TRBV28,TGTGCCAGCAGTCCCCCCCACCACTCCACAGATACGCAGTATTTT,CASSPPHHSTDTQYF
-,-,TRBJ1-4,TRBV28,TGTGCCAGCAGTTTTATTATGTCCTGGGCATCTAATGAAAAACTGTTTTTT,CASSFIMSWASNEKLFF
-,TRBD1,TRBJ2-2,TRBV9,TGTGCCAGCAGGCAGGGGGCCACCGGGGAGCTGTTTTTT,CASRQGATGELFF
-,-,TRBJ2-5,TRBV2,TGTGCCAGCAGTGCTGGGGAGACCCAGTACTTC,CASSAGETQYF
-,-,TRBJ1-1,TRBV11-2,TGTGCCAGCAGCCCCCGGACAGCCTCGAACACTGAAGCTTTCTTT,CASSPRTASNTEAFF
-,TRBD2,TRBJ2-1,TRBV28,TGTGCCAGCAAACCGGGACTAGCGGACACAAATGAGCAGTTCTTC,CASKPGLADTNEQFF
-,-,TRBJ2-1,TRBV7-9,TGTGCCAGCAGCTTACTGGGGTCCTCCTACAATGAGCAGTTCTTC,CASSLLGSSYNEQFF
-,-,TRBJ2-7,TRBV5-1,TGCGCCAGCAGCTCTGTGGGCTTACCCTACGAGCAGTACTTC,CASSSVGLPYEQYF
-,-,TRBJ2-7,TRBV2,TGTGCCAGCAGCGGCGGACAGACAAACTACGAGCAGTACTTC,CASSGGQTNYEQYF